Shown below are 31 T cell receptor beta chains from a single sample sequenced in a study of cytomegalovirus exposure and HLA in healthy donors. PCR primers comprised 60 Vbeta and 13 Jbeta primers. Repertoires were generated with immunoSEQ multiplex PCR, while TCRdb's copy carries only in-frame clones and drops some. The sample carries some 140,000 clones, about 74% recorded once. The material sequenced was PBMCs. The receptors shown here come from a woman aged 55-75 years in good health and CMV-seronegative.

The J gene is TRBJ2-3, the V gene TRBV6-1, with D perhaps TRBD1 (7 bases). Trimming took off 6 bases at V and 5 bases at J, with 12 bases between the two ends. Per the germline V gene, CDR1 is MNHNS and CDR2 is SASEGT. The CDR3 extends over 13 amino acids. CDR3 bases: TGTGCCAGCAGCCACAGGGGAGGAGATACGCAGTATTTT. Amino acid sequence: CASSHRGGDTQYF.

This chain links TRBV28 with TRBJ2-3, with 9 bases matching TRBD2. CDR3 length: 15 amino acids. The trim removed 2 bases at V and 5 bases at J, leaving 5 bases unmatched. Germline V gives CDR1 MDHEN, CDR2 SYDVKM. The CDR3 sequence is CASSLAGGPLDTQYF. DNA for the CDR3: TGTGCCAGCAGTTTAGCGGGAGGGCCCTTAGATACGCAGTATTTT.

The chain combines TRBV19 with TRBJ1-1; 8 bases map to TRBD1. The CDR3 covers 15 residues. Germline CDR1 LNHDA, CDR2 SQIVND (reference sequence). V gave up 4 bases and J gave up 2 bases; unmatched junction bases: 6. CDR3 residues: CASSNDRGVNTEAFF. Written as DNA, the CDR3 is TGTGCCAGTAGTAACGACAGGGGAGTAAACACTGAAGCTTTCTTT.

The chain has TRBV28 and TRBJ2-7; 8 bases are shared with TRBD1. Trimming cost V 4 bases and J 2 bases; bases outside gene matches: 10. Germline lookup yields CDR1 MDHEN and CDR2 SYDVKM. The CDR3 is 16 amino acids. The CDR3 nucleotides are TGTGCCAGCAGTTCACCCGGACAGGGAGGAACCTACGAGCAGTACTTC. Translating gives CASSSPGQGGTYEQYF.

V is TRBV10-1 and J is TRBJ2-7; no clear D. Trimming took off 1 base at V and 7 bases at J, with 14 bases between the two ends. Germline V gene data show CDR1 as WNHNN and CDR2 as SYGVQD (reference sequence). The CDR3 totals 14 residues. This chain's CDR3 is CASSEYYQDQEQYF. The CDR3 DNA reads as TGCGCCAGCAGTGAGTACTACCAAGATCAGGAGCAGTACTTC.

A single count supports this clone. The chain links TRBV6-5 to TRBJ2-1; TRBD1 agrees at 10 bases. Germline CDR1 MNHEY, CDR2 SVGAGI. J was trimmed by 12 bases and V by 2 bases; bases with no gene match: 4. The CDR3 has 13 amino acids. The CDR3 is CASSYDRGRVQFF. In DNA, the CDR3 is TGTGCCAGCAGTTACGACAGGGGGCGTGTGCAGTTCTTC.

This clone was seen a few times. This chain links TRBV5-1 with TRBJ1-1; D not resolved. With 3 bases removed from V and 1 base from J, the gap between germline ends came to 10 bases. In germline, CDR1 is SGHRS, CDR2 YFSETQ. This CDR3 region has 14 residues. The CDR3 DNA sequence: TGCGCCAGCAGCTGGCACAGTCCGAACACTGAAGCTTTCTTT. Protein product: CASSWHSPNTEAFF.

The chain joins TRBV4-2 to TRBJ1-4, with TRBD1 identical over 8 bases. Germline lookup yields CDR1 LGHNA and CDR2 YNFKEQ. This CDR3 comprises 14 residues. Trimming cost V 1 base and J 5 bases; bases outside gene matches: 0. CDR3 DNA: TGTGCCAGCAGCCAAGGACAGGGGAATGAAAAACTGTTTTTT. Translating gives CASSQGQGNEKLFF.

This clone appeared a few times. The rearrangement uses TRBV6-5 and TRBJ2-5, with a tentative D call TRBD1 (5 bases). The CDR3 spans 14 residues. Germline V lookup: CDR1 MNHEY, CDR2 SVGAGI. V was clipped by 1 base and J by 2 bases, with 8 bases between them. CDR3 loop: CASSYWQGQETQYF. The DNA for the CDR3 is TGTGCCAGCAGTTACTGGCAGGGACAAGAGACCCAGTACTTC.

The chain couples TRBV30 to TRBJ2-1; TRBD2 matches at 16 bases. Trimming at V came to 5 bases and at J to 2 bases, leaving 9 bases not matched to a gene. In germline, CDR1 is GTSNPN, CDR2 SVGIG (reference sequence). CDR3 length: 18 residues. The CDR3 loop is CAWRKRGTSGRAYNEQFF. CDR3 in DNA: TGTGCCTGGCGGAAACGCGGGACTAGCGGGAGGGCCTACAATGAGCAGTTCTTC.

The genes are TRBV28 and TRBJ1-2, with a possible D match to TRBD1 (6 bases). The CDR3 sequence is 15 residues long. Germline V gene data show CDR1 as MDHEN and CDR2 as SYDVKM. V dropped 5 bases and J dropped 4 bases, with 17 bases sitting between them. The CDR3 loop reads CASSQGWQGSYGYTF. CDR3 DNA sequence: TGTGCCAGCAGTCAAGGTTGGCAGGGGTCCTATGGCTACACCTTC.

This chain uses TRBV28 with TRBJ1-1; D is perhaps TRBD1 (6 bases). CDR3 length: 13 residues. Germline V lookup: CDR1 MDHEN, CDR2 SYDVKM. Trimming left V 2 bases short and J 12 bases short, with 16 bases between. DNA for the CDR3: TGTGCCAGCAGTTTAAGCGACGGCAGGGGCACTTTCTTT. Its translation is CASSLSDGRGTFF.

This clone has a handful of counts. The chain joins TRBV6-5 to TRBJ1-4; 7 positions agree with TRBD1. The V gene end was trimmed by 6 bases and the J gene end by 7 bases; junction bases not matched to a gene: 11. There are 15 residues in the CDR3. The germline V gene has CDR1 MNHEY and CDR2 SVGAGI. The CDR3: CASSLYRGRGEKLFF. CDR3 coding DNA: TGTGCCAGCAGCCTTTACAGGGGAAGGGGTGAAAAACTGTTTTTT.

The rearrangement uses TRBV6-5 and TRBJ1-4; D call uncertain. Trimming removed 0 bases at V and 5 bases at J, with 10 bases between. The CDR3 covers 15 residues. The germline CDR1 and CDR2 sequences are MNHEY and SVGAGI. The CDR3 DNA reads as TGTGCCAGCAGTTACTCGTCGGTGCCCAATGAAAAACTGTTTTTT. The encoded protein is CASSYSSVPNEKLFF.

The chain couples TRBV15 to TRBJ2-2; TRBD2 matches at 9 bases. CDR1 LNHNV and CDR2 YYDKDF come from the germline V gene (reference sequence). V lost 5 bases, J lost 6 bases, and 10 bases stayed unmatched. The CDR3 is 16 amino acids. The CDR3 region is CATSGLAGVGAGELFF. The CDR3 DNA sequence: TGTGCCACCAGCGGTTTAGCGGGAGTGGGGGCCGGGGAGCTGTTTTTT.

The rearrangement links TRBV7-8 to TRBJ2-5; D might be TRBD2 (5 bases). The CDR3 is made up of 14 amino acids. Germline V lookup: CDR1 SGHVS, CDR2 FQNEAQ. Trimming removed 1 base at V and 1 base at J, with 7 bases between. The CDR3, as DNA: TGTGCCAGCAGCTTAGAGGACTTCCAAGAGACCCAGTACTTC. Translating gives CASSLEDFQETQYF.

The chain joins TRBV7-3 to TRBJ2-5; D remains ambiguous. The DNA end is more similar to TRBJ2-7, so the J call may be wrong. The CDR3 contains 13 residues. Germline CDR1 and CDR2: SGHTA and FQGTGA. CDR3 nucleotides: TGTGCCAGCAGCCCCATACGAGGCTACGAGCAGTACTTC. Protein: CASSPIRGYEQYF.

This clone was seen a single time. The chain has TRBV5-1 and TRBJ2-3; no clear D. The CDR3 runs to 14 residues. V was cut by 4 bases and J by 0 bases, with 9 bases left in between. Germline V gene lookup returns CDR1 SGHRS and CDR2 YFSETQ. The CDR3 DNA sequence: TGCGCCAGCAGCCGCGCCCCTAGCACAGATACGCAGTATTTT. Encoded protein: CASSRAPSTDTQYF.

This clone has just a few counts. The V call is TRBV6-6, the J call TRBJ2-7; D is possibly TRBD2 (6 bases). V was trimmed by 10 bases and J by 0 bases, leaving 16 bases between them. Germline V CDR1 and CDR2: MNHNY, SVGAGI (reference sequence). The CDR3 covers 14 residues. The CDR3 loop reads CATGTEGSSYEQYF. DNA for the CDR3: TGTGCCACCGGGACGGAGGGAAGCTCCTACGAGCAGTACTTC.

The V and J genes are TRBV29-1 and TRBJ1-2; D possibly corresponds to TRBD1 (5 bases). Trimming took off 4 bases at V and 4 bases at J, with 22 bases between the two ends. Germline CDR1 and CDR2: SQVTM and ANQGSEA. This CDR3 has 16 amino acids. CDR3 coding DNA: TGCAGCGTTGTGATGCCCGGGGGGACCCGAGGCTATGGCTACACCTTC. This encodes CSVVMPGGTRGYGYTF. Filled out from reference TRBV29-1 and TRBJ1-2, the complete variable domain reads SAVISQKPSRDICQRGTSLTIQCQVDSQVTMMFWYRQQPGQSLTLIATANQGSEATYESGFVIDKFPISRPNLTFSTLTVSNMSPEDSSIYLCSVVMPGGTRGYGYTFGSGTRLTVV.

The chain uses TRBV29-1 and TRBJ1-3; D is unresolved. The CDR3 runs to 12 residues. Germline CDR1 SQVTM, CDR2 ANQGSEA. Trimming took off 6 bases at V and 1 base at J, with 7 bases between the two ends. The CDR3 reads CSVALSGNTIYF. The CDR3 nucleotides read TGCAGCGTCGCACTGTCTGGAAACACCATATATTTT.

The chain couples TRBV10-3 to TRBJ1-2; D may be TRBD1 (5 bases). This CDR3 is built from 16 residues. Trimming pared 4 bases from V and 1 base from J, leaving 16 bases between. Per germline, CDR1 ENHRY and CDR2 SYGVKD. The CDR3 is CAISGGLRQSNYGYTF. CDR3 nucleotide sequence: TGTGCCATCAGTGGGGGTCTTAGACAGAGTAACTATGGCTACACCTTC.

The genes are TRBV25-1 and TRBJ2-2; a possible D gene is TRBD2 (6 bases). The V and J ends lost 3 bases and 4 bases respectively, with 15 bases between them. Germline V gives CDR1 MGHDK, CDR2 SYGVNS. The CDR3 sequence is 16 residues long. CDR3 sequence reads: CASSDRREKSTGELFF. In nucleotides, the CDR3 is TGTGCCAGCAGTGACCGACGGGAGAAGAGCACCGGGGAGCTGTTTTTT.

The chain links TRBV18 to TRBJ1-3; D possibly corresponds to TRBD1 (6 bases). The CDR3 runs 18 residues. Trimming took off 3 bases at V and 0 bases at J, with 18 bases between the two ends. The germline gives CDR1 KGHSH, CDR2 LQKENI. The CDR3 region has the DNA TGTGCCAGCTCACCCCCCCGGGACACCACCTTCTCTGGAAACACCATATATTTT. Amino acids: CASSPPRDTTFSGNTIYF.

CDR3: CASSIDLGQEYNEQFF. The CDR3 coding sequence is TGTGCCAGTAGTATAGACCTAGGACAGGAGTACAATGAGCAGTTCTTC. V gene TRBV19 combines with J gene TRBJ2-1; 7 bases agree with TRBD1. The junction had 6 bases not matched to a gene; V was cut back by 0 bases and J by 4 bases. Germline V CDR1 and CDR2: LNHDA, SQIVND (reference sequence). The CDR3 is 16 amino acids.

Only one count was recorded for this clone. The chain links TRBV15 to TRBJ1-1; TRBD1 matches at 7 bases. Germline V gene data show CDR1 as LNHNV and CDR2 as YYDKDF (reference sequence). The CDR3 is 16 amino acids. With V trimmed by 1 base and J by 1 base, 6 bases remained unmatched. The CDR3 bases are TGTGCCACCAGCAGAGTCCGGAACAGGGGGAACACTGAAGCTTTCTTT. It encodes CATSRVRNRGNTEAFF.

This rearrangement joins TRBV7-3 to TRBJ2-5; D is undetermined. V shed 6 bases and J shed 4 bases, with 12 bases lying between them. The CDR3 has 13 residues. The V gene's germline CDR1 is SGHTA and CDR2 FQGTGA. CDR3 DNA: TGTGCCAGCAGTCCCATGGGCGCAGAGACCCAGTACTTC. It specifies CASSPMGAETQYF.

The J gene is TRBJ1-3, the V gene TRBV5-6, with D possibly TRBD1 on 6 matching bases. The CDR3 sequence is 15 residues long. V gave up 5 bases and J gave up 4 bases, with 16 bases separating them. CDR1 and CDR2 from the germline V gene are SGHDT and YYEEEE. The CDR3 coding sequence is TGTGCCAGCAGTCGTACGGGACACGGGGGAAACACCATATATTTT. Translating it yields CASSRTGHGGNTIYF.

V is TRBV12-5 and J is TRBJ2-2; D is possibly TRBD2 (7 bases). V lost 3 bases to trimming and J lost 3 bases, with 17 bases between them. CDR1 is LGHNT and CDR2 is FRNRAP in the germline V gene. CDR3 length: 17 residues. The chain's CDR3 is CASGLGFRGGDTGELFF. The CDR3 DNA reads TGTGCTAGTGGTTTAGGTTTTAGGGGGGGAGACACCGGGGAGCTGTTTTTT.

This chain uses TRBV5-1 with TRBJ2-1, with 9 bases fitting TRBD1. This CDR3 is 14 amino acids long. The ends lost 4 bases at V and 5 bases at J; junction bases unmatched: 4. CDR1 and CDR2 from the germline V gene are SGHRS and YFSETQ. The CDR3: CASSQRTGDNEQFF. CDR3 bases: TGCGCCAGCAGCCAGCGGACAGGGGACAATGAGCAGTTCTTC.

CDR3 nucleotide sequence: TGTGCCAGCAGTTACTATCGATTAGAGGGCGAGCAGTACTTC. Its protein product is CASSYYRLEGEQYF. The V call is TRBV6-5, the J call TRBJ2-7, with D possibly being TRBD2 (5 bases). This CDR3 has 14 amino acids. Trimming stripped 1 base from V and 6 bases from J, with 13 bases between. Germline loops: CDR1 MNHEY, CDR2 SVGAGI.